The clone carrying this T cell receptor (beta chain) showed up just once. The antigen remains unidentified. Between the trimmed V and J ends, which lost 8 bases and 6 bases, there was a span of 15 bases. The CDR3 runs to 12 residues. CDR1 is SQVTM and CDR2 is ANQGSEA in the germline V gene. The sample belongs to a study of T cell responses to AZD1222 COVID-19 vaccine. Study-wide findings and caveats: Targets within unmutated variant regions were reportedly found for nearly half of spike-specific TCRs.

TCRdb's copy holds only in-frame clones and misses some; the assay was immunoSEQ multiplex PCR. The sample has approximately 26,000 clones; 88% are singletons. The sample here was peripheral blood, taken 28 days after the second AZD1222 dose. The chain recombines TRBV29-1 with TRBJ2-3; D is unresolved. This receptor was identified in an adult who received the AZD1222 COVID-19 vaccine. CDR3 residues: CSYEAISDTQYF. The CDR3 DNA reads as TGCAGCTACGAGGCCATATCGGATACGCAGTATTTT.